This T cell receptor beta chain was identified during a study of T cells after yellow fever vaccination. Study-wide results and limits: Post-booster samples contained most primary-vaccination clones (around 96% CD4, around 88% CD8). Within FACS-sorted repertoires, abundant clonotypes contaminating from the bulk population could be present.

V shed 3 bases and J 2 bases; nucleotides not matched to a gene: 5. This CDR3 spans 14 amino acids. Germline V gives CDR1 SGHTS, CDR2 YDEGEE. Of note for this clonotype: Antigen unknown.

By 5'RACE template switching, TCR cDNA was produced, with a universal primer site and UMIs added in the process. TCRdb reanalysed the 5' RACE reads using MiXCR and keeps one entry per CDR3 protein. The sample lists 450,000 to 550,000 distinct CDR3 sequences; around a fifth were seen once. V is TRBV5-8 and J is TRBJ2-7; 7 nucleotides match TRBD1. The sequence came from a man aged 18-30 years who received the YFV17D yellow fever vaccine. The sequenced sample was PBMCs, obtained about 21 days after the first yellow fever vaccination. As DNA, the CDR3 is TGTGCCAGCAGCTCGACAGGGAAACCCTACGAGCAGTACTTC. Translated, it gives CASSSTGKPYEQYF.